Included here is one T cell receptor (beta chain) sequence, with context. The germline V and J ends were trimmed by 3 bases and 5 bases, with 12 bases remaining between them. Germline V gene lookup returns CDR1 LNHDA and CDR2 SQIVND (reference sequence). This CDR3 is built from 14 residues. The method was immunoSEQ multiplex PCR; TCRdb's version includes in-frame clones alone and lacks a portion of them. The sample records about 36,000 clones, about 91% being singletons. This sample was taken from a study of T cell changes during pregnancy in multiple sclerosis. The chain uses TRBV19 and TRBJ2-3; D remains ambiguous. The sequencing used CD8+ T cells from peripheral blood mononuclear cells, collected in the third trimester of pregnancy. This receptor was taken from a female donor with multiple sclerosis, enrolled in a pregnancy study. CDR3 amino acids: CASSIGSWLDTQYF. In DNA, the CDR3 is TGTGCCAGTAGTATTGGCAGTTGGCTAGATACGCAGTATTTT.